This is a list of T cell receptor beta chains from one sample in a study of blood T cell repertoires in COVID-19. Libraries were prepared by immunoSEQ multiplex PCR; TCRdb keeps only in-frame clonotypes and omits some of them. This sample carries 200,000 to 300,000 clones, roughly four fifths of them seen once, and the ten largest clones take more than 8%. Material: peripheral blood. The receptors stem from a woman at least 80 years old with acute or convalescent COVID-19. The CDR3 runs from the conserved cysteine through the conserved F or W. D genes are given only for firm matches. Clone size is not always given. Where it is, it says once, few, many or a class for expanded clones.

>TRBJ1-5|TRBV5-4|.|.
CASSLGGNGNQPQHF
TGTGCCAGCAGCTTGGGCGGGAATGGCAATCAGCCCCAGCATTTT
>TRBJ1-5|TRBV19|.|few
CASSTTGSNQPQHF
TGTGCCAGTAGTACTACAGGGAGCAATCAGCCCCAGCATTTT
>TRBJ1-2|TRBV10-3|TRBD1|.
CAISGSGQGMYGYTF
TGTGCCATCAGTGGATCGGGACAGGGGATGTATGGCTACACCTTC
>TRBJ2-7|TRBV10-1|.|few
CASSEGFSSYEQYF
TGCGCCAGCAGTGAGGGCTTTTCCTCCTACGAGCAGTACTTC
>TRBJ1-5|TRBV5-1|.|.
CASSLEGGRNQPQHF
TGCGCCAGCAGCTTGGAAGGGGGACGCAATCAGCCCCAGCATTTT
>TRBJ2-1|TRBV28|TRBD2|.
CASTTGLANEQFF
TGTGCCAGCACCACAGGACTAGCAAATGAGCAGTTCTTC
>TRBJ2-2|TRBV5-1|.|.
CASRASGNTGELFF
TGCGCCAGCCGCGCTTCGGGGAACACCGGGGAGCTGTTTTTT
>TRBJ2-1|TRBV28|.|.
CASTRVNEQFF
TGTGCCAGCACGAGGGTCAATGAGCAGTTCTTC
>TRBJ1-1|TRBV3-1/TRBV3-2|.|.
CARSRGGGGARTEAFF
TGTGCCCGCAGCCGCGGGGGGGGCGGGGCTCGAACTGAAGCTTTCTTT
>TRBJ1-5|TRBV3-1/TRBV3-2|TRBD1|.
CASSQDTGGGQPQHF
TGTGCCAGCAGCCAAGACACAGGGGGTGGGCAGCCCCAGCATTTT
>TRBJ2-6|TRBV4-1|.|.
CASSQEATVSGANVLTF
TGCGCCAGCAGCCAAGAGGCGACAGTCTCTGGGGCCAACGTCCTGACTTTC
>TRBJ2-7|TRBV2|.|once
CASSQDKSSYEQYF
TGTGCCAGCAGCCAGGACAAAAGCTCCTACGAGCAGTACTTC
>TRBJ2-1|TRBV2|TRBD2|.
CASSSGLAGGPRYNEQFF
TGTGCCAGCAGTTCCGGACTAGCGGGGGGGCCAAGATACAATGAGCAGTTCTTC
>TRBJ1-5|TRBV7-9|TRBD1|.
CASSLGRQGVYGNQPQHF
TGTGCCAGCAGTCTAGGTAGGCAGGGGGTGTACGGCAATCAGCCCCAGCATTTT
>TRBJ1-5|TRBV5-8|TRBD1|.
CASSLRGGTGGSQPQHF
TGTGCCAGCAGCTTGCGGGGCGGGACAGGGGGCAGTCAGCCCCAGCATTTT
>TRBJ1-5|TRBV15|.|.
CATSREGQSNQPQHF
TGTGCCACCAGCAGGGAAGGACAGAGCAACCAGCCCCAGCATTTT
>TRBJ1-1|TRBV28|TRBD1|.
CASSRGQGAFF
TGTGCCAGCAGTCGCGGACAGGGGGCTTTCTTT
>TRBJ2-1|TRBV5-6|TRBD2|.
CASSSYRGTSEFF
TGTGCCAGCAGCTCCTATCGCGGGACTAGCGAGTTCTTC
>TRBJ1-5|TRBV19|.|.
CASSVKGGTQQHF
TGTGCCAGTAGTGTTAAGGGAGGGACTCAGCAGCATTTT
>TRBJ1-2|TRBV9|.|.
CASSPAAGYGYTF
TGTGCCAGCAGCCCCGCGGCCGGTTATGGCTACACCTTC
>TRBJ1-6|TRBV28|TRBD1|.
CASLDRAVGSPLHF
TGTGCCAGCCTGGACAGGGCAGTCGGGTCACCCCTCCACTTT
>TRBJ1-1|TRBV5-4|.|.
CASSLATSEAFF
TGTGCCAGCAGCTTGGCAACAAGTGAAGCTTTCTTT
>TRBJ2-1|TRBV24-1|TRBD2|.
CATSDSREGPYNEQFF
TGTGCCACCAGTGATAGCAGGGAGGGACCTTACAATGAGCAGTTCTTC
>TRBJ1-1|TRBV5-1|TRBD1|.
CASSLVAGGTRTEAFF
TGCGCCAGCAGCTTGGTGGCAGGGGGGACGAGGACTGAAGCTTTCTTT
>TRBJ1-1|TRBV28|TRBD1|.
CASWDRDTEAFF
TGTGCCAGCTGGGACAGGGACACTGAAGCTTTCTTT
>TRBJ2-2|TRBV6-2/TRBV6-3|.|.
CASSYLTGELFF
TGTGCCAGCAGTTACCTTACCGGGGAGCTGTTTTTT
>TRBJ2-2|TRBV5-1|TRBD1|.
CASSEGQGWTTGELFF
TGCGCCAGCAGCGAAGGACAGGGGTGGACCACCGGGGAGCTGTTTTTT
>TRBJ1-5|TRBV4-2|.|.
CASSQATGSGNQPQHF
TGTGCCAGCAGCCAGGCCACAGGGAGCGGCAATCAGCCCCAGCATTTT
>TRBJ2-1|TRBV28|TRBD2|.
CASSGRLASSYNEQFF
TGTGCCAGCAGTGGACGACTAGCAAGCTCCTACAATGAGCAGTTCTTC
>TRBJ2-1|TRBV9|TRBD2|.
CASSVSSGTYNEQFF
TGTGCCAGCAGCGTTTCTAGCGGGACCTACAATGAGCAGTTCTTC
>TRBJ2-7|TRBV20-1|TRBD1|.
CSASVYGQGIYEQYF
TGCAGTGCTAGTGTGTATGGACAGGGAATATACGAGCAGTACTTC
>TRBJ2-5|TRBV5-6|TRBD1|.
CASSRQISSGGTETQYF
TGTGCCAGCAGCCGACAGATAAGTTCAGGGGGCACAGAGACCCAGTACTTC
>TRBJ1-2|TRBV14|.|few
CASSRGTFMDGYTF
TGTGCCAGCAGCCGTGGCACATTTATGGATGGCTACACCTTC
>TRBJ1-3|TRBV6-1|.|.
CASSEVRYSGNTIYF
TGTGCCAGCAGTGAAGTCAGGTACTCTGGAAACACCATATATTTT
>TRBJ2-1|TRBV9|TRBD2|many
CASSAGTNNNEQFF
TGTGCCAGCAGCGCCGGGACTAACAACAATGAGCAGTTCTTC
>TRBJ2-7|TRBV24-1|.|.
CATSDINYEQYF
TGTGCCACCAGTGATATTAACTACGAGCAGTACTTC
>TRBJ2-1|TRBV7-7|TRBD1|.
CASSSDRGQGTGEQFF
TGTGCTAGCAGCTCAGACAGGGGGCAAGGTACGGGTGAGCAGTTCTTC
>TRBJ1-2|TRBV2|.|.
CASSGQIYGYTF
TGTGCCAGCAGTGGACAGATCTATGGCTACACCTTC
>TRBJ1-3|TRBV28|.|.
CASSPPWTIGNTIYF
TGTGCCAGCAGTCCCCCGTGGACAATTGGAAACACCATATATTTT
>TRBJ2-7|TRBV27|TRBD1|.
CASSLYRGSYEQYF
TGTGCCAGCAGTCTTTACAGGGGCTCCTACGAGCAGTACTTC
>TRBJ2-1|TRBV5-1|TRBD2|few
CASSGLERGGNEQFF
TGCGCCAGCAGCGGGCTCGAGCGGGGCGGGAATGAGCAGTTCTTC